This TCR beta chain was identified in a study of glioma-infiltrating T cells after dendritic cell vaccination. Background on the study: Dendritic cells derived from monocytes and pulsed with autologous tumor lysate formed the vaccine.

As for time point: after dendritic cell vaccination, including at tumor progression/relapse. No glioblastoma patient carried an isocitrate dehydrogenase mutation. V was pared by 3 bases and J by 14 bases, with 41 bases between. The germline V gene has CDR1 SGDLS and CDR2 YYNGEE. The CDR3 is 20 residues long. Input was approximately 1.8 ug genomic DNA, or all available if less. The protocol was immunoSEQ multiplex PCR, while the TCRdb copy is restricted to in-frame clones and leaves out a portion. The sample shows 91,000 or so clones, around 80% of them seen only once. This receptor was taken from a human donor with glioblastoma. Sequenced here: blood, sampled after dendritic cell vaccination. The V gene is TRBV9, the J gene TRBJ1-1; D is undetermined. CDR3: CASSGQQGNSLEALLNPAFF. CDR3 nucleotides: TGTGCCAGCAGCGGGCAACAAGGCAACTCGTTGGAGGCTTTACTCAACCCGGCGTTCTTT. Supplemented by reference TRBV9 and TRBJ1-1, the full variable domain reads DSGVTQTPKHLITATGQRVTLRCSPRSGDLSVYWYQQSLDQGLQFLIQYYNGEERAKGNILERFSAQQFPDLHSELNLSSLELGDSALYFCASSGQQGNSLEALLNPAFFGQGTRLTVV.